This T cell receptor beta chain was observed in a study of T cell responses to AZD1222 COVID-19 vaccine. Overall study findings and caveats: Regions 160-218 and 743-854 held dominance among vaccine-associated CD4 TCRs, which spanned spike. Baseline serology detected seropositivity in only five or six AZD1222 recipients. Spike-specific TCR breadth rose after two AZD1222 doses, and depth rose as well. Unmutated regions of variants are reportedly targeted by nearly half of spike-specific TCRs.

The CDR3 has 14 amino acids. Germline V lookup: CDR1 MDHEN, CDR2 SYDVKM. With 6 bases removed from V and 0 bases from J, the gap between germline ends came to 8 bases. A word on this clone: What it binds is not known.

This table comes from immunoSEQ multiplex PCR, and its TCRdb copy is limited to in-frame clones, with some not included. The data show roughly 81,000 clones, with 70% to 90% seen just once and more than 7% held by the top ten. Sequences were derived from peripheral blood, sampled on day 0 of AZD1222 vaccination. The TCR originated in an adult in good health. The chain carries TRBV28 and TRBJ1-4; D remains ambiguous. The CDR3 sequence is CASRFGATNEKLFF. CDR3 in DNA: TGTGCCAGCAGGTTCGGTGCAACTAATGAAAAACTGTTTTTT.